This T cell receptor beta chain was identified during a study of chemoradiotherapy in HPV16-positive cancers (dated by TCRdb to the early 2020s). Background on the whole study: Candidate HPV-specific T-cell clones and common TCR motifs were defined by functional T-cell assays performed on cells from a couple of HPV16-positive patients. The study asked whether T-cell immunity against the HPV oncoproteins E6 and E7 changes during chemoradiotherapy and whether it affects survival. Next, the candidate HPV-specific TCRs and motifs were followed in TCR repertoires from about 90 patients with HPV-related cancers. Here is what the overall study found, with its caveats: Expansion of candidate HPV-specific clones and E7-related TCR motifs was observed in the tumor microenvironment during treatment, whereas no such expansion was observed for non-HPV-specific T cells. Only two HPV16-positive patients were used to derive the functional definition of HPV-specific T cells, and the survival association was reported for HPV16-positive patients. In HPV16-positive patients, expansion of HPV-responsive T cells during chemoradiotherapy was associated with improved recurrence-free survival.

Repertoires were sampled repeatedly over the course of chemoradiotherapy so that clonal expansion in the tumor microenvironment could be followed. The CDR1 and CDR2 encoded by the germline V gene (reference sequence) are LNHNV and YYDKDF. The CDR3 contains 13 residues, cysteine and phenylalanine counted. Just CDR3 DNA is preserved here, 39 bases in frame from base 1. V and J are truncated by 8 bases and 3 bases respectively, leaving an intervening sequence of 10 bases. About this clone itself: It lacks a known antigen. No qualities accompany the bases; no much larger clone lies one base away.

Libraries were constructed by the immunoSEQ multiplex PCR assay. The source is immuneACCESS, and TCRdb retained only in-frame sequences with V and J called. Part of the clones is not carried over; for the studies checked, unresolved V genes explain less than half of this, and the remainder is unexplained. This sample has some 12,000 clones in its table, and 70% to 90% of those were observed once. The top ten hold about 3% of the sample. The chain is made from TRBV15 and TRBJ2-2, with the D segment identity uncertain. The material sequenced was blood, taken from a patient who underwent chemoradiotherapy. The clonotype was recovered from a human donor with HPV-associated anogenital cancer. The CDR3 region reads CATGDKDTGELFF. The nucleotide sequence reads TGTGCCACCGGCGATAAGGACACCGGGGAGCTGTTTTTT.